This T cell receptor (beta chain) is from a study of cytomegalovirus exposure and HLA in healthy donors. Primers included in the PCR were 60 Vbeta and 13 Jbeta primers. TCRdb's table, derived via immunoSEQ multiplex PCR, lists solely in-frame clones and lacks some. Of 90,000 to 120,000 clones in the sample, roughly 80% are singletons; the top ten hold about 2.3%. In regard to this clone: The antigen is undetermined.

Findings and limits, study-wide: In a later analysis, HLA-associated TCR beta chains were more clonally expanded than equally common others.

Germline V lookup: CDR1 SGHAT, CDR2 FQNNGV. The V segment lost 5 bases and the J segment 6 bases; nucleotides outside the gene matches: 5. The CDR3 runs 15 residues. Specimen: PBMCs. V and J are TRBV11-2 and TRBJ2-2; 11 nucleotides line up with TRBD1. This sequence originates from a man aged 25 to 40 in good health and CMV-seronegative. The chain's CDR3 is CASSKGQGAAGELFF. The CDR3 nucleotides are TGTGCCAGCAGCAAAGGACAGGGGGCTGCCGGGGAGCTGTTTTTT.